The source of this TCR beta chain is a study of shared clonotypes between healthy human individuals. Overall study findings and caveats: Sample collection involved blood only; tissue repertoires are likely different.

A split of CD4+ cells into CD45RA+ naive and CD45RA-negative memory subsets was performed. CDR3 length: 16 residues. V was clipped by 3 bases and J by 4 bases, with 19 bases between them. Germline values: CDR1 SGDLS, CDR2 YYNGEE. As to this clone: The antigen is undetermined.

The assay was immunoSEQ multiplex PCR, and TCRdb's table has in-frame clones only and misses some. The table includes 1,400,000 or so clones, around 98.5% detected once. This sequence joins TRBV9 and TRBJ1-1; TRBD1 might be the D (6 bases). Sample: naive CD4+ T cells sorted from blood. Sample subset: CD45RA+ positively selected. This clonotype was sampled from a man aged 30-40 years in good health. The CDR3 here is CASSEHLGAMGTEAFF. DNA for the CDR3: TGTGCCAGCAGCGAGCACCTGGGGGCCATGGGCACTGAAGCTTTCTTT.